This T cell receptor (beta chain) was sequenced during a study of OX40 agonist ivuxolimab in advanced cancers. Study observations and caveats: Clonal expansion was seen in CD4+ and CD8+ blood T cells by week 6 at 0.1 to 3.0 mg/kg. Among T cells, CD8+ cells averaged more expanded clones than CD4+ cells.

TCRdb's copy holds only in-frame clones and misses some; the assay was immunoSEQ multiplex PCR. The sample consists of some 50,000 clones, approximately 88% of them appearing once. Concerning this clone: Antigen specificity is unknown.

Germline V lookup: CDR1 MNHNS, CDR2 SASEGT. This CDR3 is 14 amino acids long. Trimming stripped 1 base from V and 0 bases from J, with 4 bases between. This receptor was identified in an adult with an advanced solid tumor such as melanoma, head and neck, liver or kidney cancer. Here the sequenced sample was CD4+ or CD8+ T cells sorted from blood, taken in a trial of the OX40 agonist ivuxolimab. The rearrangement joins TRBV6-1 to TRBJ2-1; no definite D call. CDR3 region: CASSEDSSYNEQFF. The CDR3 region has the DNA TGTGCCAGCAGTGAAGATAGCTCCTACAATGAGCAGTTCTTC.